The 27 T cell receptor beta chains below were found in one sample sequenced in a study of shared clonotypes between healthy human individuals. The repertoire was sequenced with immunoSEQ multiplex PCR; TCRdb's copy has only in-frame clones and lacks some. Among about 560,000 clones listed, roughly four fifths were seen once. What was sequenced was PBMCs. Receptors were obtained from a middle-aged woman in good health. Some clones in this sample may be carry-over from other donors' samples.

The chain carries TRBV6-5 and TRBJ1-1; D call uncertain. V lost 2 bases and J 3 bases, leaving 10 bases between the germline ends. This CDR3 is 14 amino acids long. CDR1 and CDR2 (germline): MNHEY, SVGAGI. As DNA, the CDR3 is TGTGCCAGCAGTTACCCGATCTCACACACTGAAGCTTTCTTT. Amino acid sequence: CASSYPISHTEAFF.

This chain uses TRBV6-4 with TRBJ2-1; tentative D call: TRBD2 (6 bases). Trimming took 10 bases from V and 5 from J, leaving 15 bases between them. The CDR3 runs to 13 residues. Germline loops: CDR1 MRHNA, CDR2 SNTAGT. As DNA, the CDR3 is TGTGCCACTTCCCCGGGACTCCACAATGAGCAGTTCTTC. This codes for CATSPGLHNEQFF.

This rearrangement joins TRBV10-3 to TRBJ2-7, with TRBD1 as a possible D gene (6 bases). Germline V CDR1 and CDR2: ENHRY, SYGVKD. The CDR3 length is 13 residues. Deletions cut 4 bases from V and 3 bases from J, with 10 bases between. CDR3 in DNA: TGTGCCATCAGTGGGAACAGGGACTACGAGCAGTACTTC. Translated, it gives CAISGNRDYEQYF.

The rearrangement uses TRBV30 and TRBJ2-3; D perhaps matches TRBD2 (6 bases). This CDR3 has 19 amino acids. Deletions cut 1 base from V and 6 bases from J, with 29 bases between. Germline CDR1 reads GTSNPN; CDR2 reads SVGIG (reference sequence). DNA for the CDR3: TGTGCCTGGAGTGATGCCGCCCTGGGAACGGGAGAGGTCGGGGATACGCAGTATTTT. It is translated as CAWSDAALGTGEVGDTQYF.

In its sample, this clone was seen a few times. Other DNA sequences within the sample encode an identical CDR3. The chain is built from TRBV15 and TRBJ2-7; the D call may be TRBD1 or TRBD2 (5 bases each). CDR3 length: 14 amino acids. Germline V gives CDR1 LNHNV, CDR2 YYDKDF (reference sequence). Trimming left V 3 bases short and J 0 bases short, with 9 bases between. The CDR3 reads CATSSGGSSYEQYF. CDR3 nucleotide sequence: TGTGCCACCAGCAGTGGGGGTAGCTCCTACGAGCAGTACTTC.

The CDR3 reads CASSDQGDSYGYTF. CDR3 nucleotide sequence: TGTGCCAGCAGTGATCAGGGGGACAGCTATGGCTACACCTTC. The V and J genes are TRBV2 and TRBJ1-2; 7 bases map to TRBD1. CDR1 and CDR2 from the germline V gene are SNHLY and FYNNEI. The CDR3 runs 14 residues. With V trimmed by 3 bases and J by 4 bases, 5 bases remained unmatched.

Note on this clone: A much larger clone lies a single base off, so this may be a read error. The same CDR3 can be traced to other DNA sequences in this sample. The CDR3 nucleotides read TGTGCCAGCAGCTCCAACTGGTCCTACGAGCAGTACTTC. This encodes CASSSNWSYEQYF. This sequence joins TRBV2 and TRBJ2-5; unclear D gene. The DNA end is more similar to TRBJ2-7, so the J call may be wrong. This CDR3 spans 13 amino acids. The V gene's germline CDR1 is SNHLY and CDR2 FYNNEI.

About this clone itself: An end of the junction differs from the germline gene, which may be a read error. The V gene is TRBV7-9, the J gene TRBJ2-7, with 8 bases identical to TRBD1. The CDR3 length is 12 residues. CDR1 and CDR2 from the germline V gene are SEHNR and FQNEAQ (reference sequence). The CDR3 DNA is TGTGCCAGCAGCTTAGATTTGGGACAGGAGAACTTC. Protein product: CASSLDLGQENF.

The chain combines TRBV29-1 with TRBJ1-2, with D possibly being TRBD1 (5 bases). The CDR3 has 15 amino acids. V was trimmed by 6 bases and J by 8 bases, leaving 25 bases between them. Germline lookup yields CDR1 SQVTM and CDR2 ANQGSEA. This CDR3 is CSVAPSRQGRQGYTF. Written as DNA, the CDR3 is TGCAGCGTGGCACCGAGTAGGCAGGGTCGGCAAGGCTACACCTTC.

The CDR3 spells CASSMRFFEKLFF. CDR3 nucleotide sequence: TGTGCCAGTAGTATGCGGTTTTTTGAAAAACTGTTTTTT. V usage is TRBV19 and J usage is TRBJ1-4, with no clear D. From germline, CDR1 is LNHDA and CDR2 SQIVND (reference sequence). The CDR3 length is 13 residues. Trimming pared 3 bases from V and 7 bases from J, leaving 9 bases between.

V is TRBV7-2 and J is TRBJ1-2, with TRBD1 identical over 7 bases. Per the germline V gene, CDR1 is SGHTA and CDR2 is FQGNSA. V trimming: 5 bases; J trimming: 8 bases; junction bases outside the gene matches: 11. The length of the CDR3 is 14 residues. The CDR3 is CASSPLAQGGGYTF. The CDR3 DNA follows: TGTGCCAGCAGCCCCCTCGCCCAGGGGGGGGGCTACACCTTC. The variable domain in full, with the rest retrieved from reference TRBV7-2 and TRBJ1-2, is GAGVSQSPSNKVTEKGKDVELRCDPISGHTALYWYRQSLGQGLEFLIYFQGNSAPDKSGLPSDRFSAERTGGSVSTLTIQRTQQEDSAVYLCASSPLAQGGGYTFGSGTRLTVV.

The chain carries TRBV19 and TRBJ2-2; no definite D call. V lost 4 bases, J lost 0 bases, and 6 bases lay in between. This CDR3 is 14 amino acids long. The V gene's germline CDR1 is LNHDA and CDR2 SQIVND (reference sequence). The CDR3 region is CASSKAANTGELFF. Here the CDR3 DNA reads TGTGCCAGTAGTAAGGCCGCGAACACCGGGGAGCTGTTTTTT.

On this clone itself: This specimen includes other DNA sequences encoding the same CDR3. The chain has TRBV30 and TRBJ2-6; D gene uncertain. The germline V gene has CDR1 GTSNPN and CDR2 SVGIG (reference sequence). The CDR3 spans 15 residues. Trimming removed 0 bases from V and 0 bases from J, with 6 bases in between. The CDR3 sequence is CAWSVGGSGANVLTF. The CDR3 nucleotides read TGTGCCTGGAGTGTAGGCGGCTCTGGGGCCAACGTCCTGACTTTC.

The chain carries TRBV6-1 and TRBJ1-6; D is unresolved. CDR3 length equals 12 residues. Per the germline V gene, CDR1 is MNHNS and CDR2 is SASEGT. The V end lost 4 bases, the J end lost 6 bases, and 4 bases lay between the germline ends. The CDR3 here is CASSAINSPLHF. CDR3 nucleotides: TGTGCCAGCAGTGCGATTAATTCACCCCTCCACTTT.

Concerning this clone: At the DNA level, this CDR3 is encoded by other sequences in the same sample as well. This sequence joins TRBV29-1 and TRBJ2-1; TRBD1 agrees at 7 bases. Germline CDR1 SQVTM, CDR2 ANQGSEA. The CDR3 is made up of 13 amino acids. V dropped 7 bases and J dropped 0; count of bases not matched to a gene: 3. The CDR3: CSARGFSYNEQFF. CDR3 coding DNA: TGCAGCGCCAGGGGGTTCTCCTACAATGAGCAGTTCTTC.

Many counts were recorded for this clone. The DNA for the CDR3 is TGTGCCAGCAGCGCGGGGACAGAGCCTTCACCCCTCCACTTT. Translation gives CASSAGTEPSPLHF. The chain combines TRBV6-5 with TRBJ1-6; 7 bases line up with TRBD1. Germline loops: CDR1 MNHEY, CDR2 SVGAGI. The CDR3 spans 14 residues. Trimming took 6 bases from V and 9 from J; bases not matched to a gene: 8.

The chain couples TRBV5-1 to TRBJ1-1; D not resolved. Germline CDR1 is SGHRS and CDR2 is YFSETQ. This CDR3 contains 15 residues. The V end lost 0 bases, the J end lost 2 bases, and 11 bases lay between the germline ends. The DNA of the CDR3 is TGCGCCAGCAGCTTGGCCTCTAGCAGAAACACTGAAGCTTTCTTT. It specifies CASSLASSRNTEAFF.

This sequence joins TRBV19 and TRBJ2-5; TRBD2 matches at 7 bases. The V gene end was trimmed by 3 bases and the J gene end by 1 base; junction bases not matched to a gene: 2. The germline gives CDR1 LNHDA, CDR2 SQIVND (reference sequence). The CDR3 length is 14 residues. CDR3 in amino acids: CASSMGGGQETQYF. In DNA, the CDR3 is TGTGCCAGTAGTATGGGCGGGGGCCAAGAGACCCAGTACTTC.

The rearrangement links TRBV27 to TRBJ1-4, with D hard to call. The length of the CDR3 is 15 residues. Trimming cost V 1 base and J 6 bases, with 12 bases left between them. Germline CDR1 and CDR2: MNHEY and SMNVEV (reference sequence). The CDR3 DNA follows: TGTGCCAGCAGTTTATTCTTTGGGGTAGATGAAAAACTGTTTTTT. Translating gives CASSLFFGVDEKLFF.

The chain joins TRBV7-2 to TRBJ2-5; the match to TRBD2 covers 9 bases. Germline V gene data show CDR1 as SGHTA and CDR2 as FQGNSA. The junction had 7 bases not matched to a gene; V was cut back by 7 bases and J by 1 base. The CDR3 consists of 15 residues. DNA for the CDR3: TGTGCCAGCACCTCCCGAGCGGGGGGCCAAGAGACCCAGTACTTC. Its protein product is CASTSRAGGQETQYF.

This clone has just one count. This chain joins TRBV5-1 and TRBJ2-7, with D tentatively TRBD1 or TRBD2 (6 bases each). Germline values: CDR1 SGHRS, CDR2 YFSETQ. Deletions cut 0 bases from V and 6 bases from J, with 13 bases between. The CDR3 sequence is 14 residues long. CDR3 nucleotide sequence: TGCGCCAGCAGCTTGGAGGGGGGTCCCTCCGAGCAGTACTTC. Translating it yields CASSLEGGPSEQYF.

The chain recombines TRBV9 with TRBJ2-2, with 9 bases matching TRBD2. Germline V gene data show CDR1 as SGDLS and CDR2 as YYNGEE. The length of the CDR3 is 20 residues. The J segment lost 0 bases and the V segment lost 0 bases, leaving 12 bases of the junction unmatched. The CDR3 sequence: CASSVGPWLAGHPNTGELFF. CDR3 bases: TGTGCCAGCAGCGTAGGGCCATGGCTAGCGGGACACCCGAACACCGGGGAGCTGTTTTTT.

The chain employs TRBV6-1 and TRBJ2-5; D might be TRBD1 (5 bases). The end of the DNA is better explained by TRBJ2-7, so the J call may be wrong. The germline gives CDR1 MNHNS, CDR2 SASEGT. This CDR3 is 15 amino acids long. CDR3 nucleotide sequence: TGTGCCAGCAGGCACAACACAGGCGCCCGCTACGAGCAGTACTTC. Amino acids: CASRHNTGARYEQYF.

About this clone: It may be a read error: a sequence one base away is much more abundant. The chain is built from TRBV11-2 and TRBJ2-2, with D perhaps assigned TRBD1 or TRBD2 (5 bases each). Trimming took off 7 bases at V and 7 bases at J, with 19 bases between the two ends. This CDR3 has 15 amino acids. The germline V gene encodes CDR1 SGHAT and CDR2 FQNNGV. The CDR3 here is CASTPRGELGGELFF. As DNA, the CDR3 is TGTGCCAGCACCCCGAGGGGAGAGCTGGGCGGGGAGCTGTTTTTT.

This rearrangement joins TRBV2 to TRBJ2-1; TRBD2 matches 9 bases. The CDR3 runs 16 residues. V lost 6 bases and J lost 4; bases outside the gene matches: 10. Germline values: CDR1 SNHLY, CDR2 FYNNEI. This CDR3 reads CASSLGPTSGYNEQFF. In DNA, the CDR3 is TGTGCCAGCAGCCTGGGACCGACTAGCGGATACAATGAGCAGTTCTTC.

The chain joins TRBV7-2 to TRBJ2-7, with TRBD2 identical over 10 bases. The germline gives CDR1 SGHTA, CDR2 FQGNSA. The CDR3 has 17 amino acids. V shed 0 bases and J 3 bases; nucleotides not matched to a gene: 8. CDR3 residues: CASSLAHLAGVSYEQYF. In DNA, the CDR3 is TGTGCCAGCAGCTTAGCGCATCTAGCGGGAGTGAGCTACGAGCAGTACTTC.

The CDR3, as DNA: TGTGCCAGCAGTGGACAGGCGCTGAACACCGGGGAGCTGTTTTTT. Protein sequence: CASSGQALNTGELFF. The chain employs TRBV2 and TRBJ2-2; D perhaps matches TRBD1 (6 bases). CDR1 and CDR2 from the germline V gene are SNHLY and FYNNEI. Between the trimmed V and J ends, which lost 4 bases and 1 base, there was a span of 10 bases. This CDR3 is built from 15 residues.